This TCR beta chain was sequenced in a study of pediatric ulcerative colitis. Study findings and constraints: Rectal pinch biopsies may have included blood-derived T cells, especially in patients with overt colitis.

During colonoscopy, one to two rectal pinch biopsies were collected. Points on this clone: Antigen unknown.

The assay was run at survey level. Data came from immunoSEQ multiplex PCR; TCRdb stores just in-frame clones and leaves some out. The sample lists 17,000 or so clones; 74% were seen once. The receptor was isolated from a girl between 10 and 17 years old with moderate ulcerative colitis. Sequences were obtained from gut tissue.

The CDR3: CASSFRQIGQPQHF. CDR3 DNA: TGTGCCAGTAGTTTCAGACAGATCGGTCAGCCCCAGCATTTT. The rearrangement uses TRBV19 and TRBJ1-5, with TRBD1 as a possible D gene (5 bases). The germline gives CDR1 LNHDA, CDR2 SQIVND (reference sequence). Deletions cut 5 bases from V and 6 bases from J, with 14 bases between. The CDR3 totals 14 residues.